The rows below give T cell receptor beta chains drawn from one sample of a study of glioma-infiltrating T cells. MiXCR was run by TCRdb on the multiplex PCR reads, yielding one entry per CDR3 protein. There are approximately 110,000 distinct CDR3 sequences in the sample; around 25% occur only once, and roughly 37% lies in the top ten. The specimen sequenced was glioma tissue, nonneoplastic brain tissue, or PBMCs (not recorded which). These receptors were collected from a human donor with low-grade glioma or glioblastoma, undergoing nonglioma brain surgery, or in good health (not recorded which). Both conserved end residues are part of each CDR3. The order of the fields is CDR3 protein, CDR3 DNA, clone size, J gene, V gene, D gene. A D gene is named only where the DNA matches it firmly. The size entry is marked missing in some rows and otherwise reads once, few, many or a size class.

CASSQALKLVNTGELFF TGTGCCAGCAGCCAAGCGTTGAAACTAGTGAACACCGGGGAGCTGTTTTTT few TRBJ2-2 TRBV14 NA
CAGRETGMVADTQYF TGCGCCGGCCGAGAGACAGGAATGGTTGCAGATACGCAGTATTTT NA TRBJ2-3 TRBV5-1 NA
CASSPPGTAYEQYF TGTGCCAGCTCACCACCGGGGACAGCCTACGAGCAGTACTTC few TRBJ2-7 TRBV18 TRBD1
CASSSRDGENSPLHF TGCGCCAGCAGCTCCCGGGACGGGGAGAATTCACCCCTCCACTTT few TRBJ1-6 TRBV5-1 NA
CVSSGTVNTQAFF TGTGTTAGCAGCGGGACAGTGAACACTCAAGCTTTCTTT NA TRBJ1-1 TRBV6-1 TRBD1
CAISWGGGGDGTEAFF TGTGCCATCAGCTGGGGAGGGGGGGGAGACGGCACTGAAGCTTTCTTT NA TRBJ1-1 TRBV5-4 NA
CASSLTGIDSPLHF TGTGCCAGCAGTTTGACAGGGATTGACTCACCCCTCCACTTT many TRBJ1-6 TRBV27 TRBD1
CSPVIDLNTEAFF TGCAGCCCTGTGATTGACTTGAACACTGAAGCTTTCTTT many TRBJ1-1 TRBV29-1 NA
CASRIGVSTDTQYF TGCGCCAGCAGGATCGGGGTTAGCACAGATACGCAGTATTTT many TRBJ2-3 TRBV5-1 NA
CASNRVLNTEAFF TGTGCCAGCAACCGGGTTCTGAACACTGAAGCTTTCTTT many TRBJ1-1 TRBV6-1 NA
CVSSLGTVSNQPQHF TGTGTTAGCAGTTTAGGGACAGTTAGCAATCAGCCCCAGCATTTT NA TRBJ1-5 TRBV28 TRBD1
CASSQDYNDRGAFF TGCGCCAGCAGCCAAGATTATAACGACAGGGGGGCTTTCTTT many TRBJ1-1 TRBV4-3 TRBD1
CANSPRGYDYGYTF TGTGCCAACAGCCCTAGGGGTTATGACTATGGCTACACCTTC NA TRBJ1-2 TRBV7-3 NA
CSAPGLAGTDTQYF TGCAGTGCTCCAGGACTAGCGGGGACAGATACGCAGTATTTT many TRBJ2-3 TRBV20-1 TRBD2
CASSPGLAGGPETQYF TGTGCCAGCAGCCCAGGACTAGCGGGAGGTCCAGAGACCCAGTACTTC many TRBJ2-5 TRBV7-3 TRBD2
CATCSGGYNEQFF TGTGCCACCTGCAGCGGGGGGTACAATGAGCAGTTCTTC many TRBJ2-1 TRBV6-1 TRBD2
CASSDAGQGAGGYGYTF TGTGCCAGCAGTGACGCGGGACAGGGGGCAGGTGGCTATGGCTACACCTTC many TRBJ1-2 TRBV2 TRBD1
CSVVPGGTDTQYF TGCAGCGTAGTTCCGGGGGGGACAGATACGCAGTATTTT NA TRBJ2-3 TRBV29-1 TRBD2
CASSFTSYALNGVEQYF TGTGCCAGCAGTTTCACGTCTTATGCCCTGAATGGGGTCGAGCAGTACTTC many TRBJ2-7 TRBV6-1 NA
CSVDWSNEQFF TGCAGCGTTGATTGGAGCAATGAGCAGTTCTTC NA TRBJ2-1 TRBV29-1 NA
CASSERQDYGYTF TGCGCCAGCAGTGAGAGGCAGGATTATGGCTACACCTTC many TRBJ1-2 TRBV10-1 NA
CATSDSRRRTDTQYF TGTGCCACCAGTGATTCTCGCCGACGCACAGATACGCAGTATTTT many TRBJ2-3 TRBV24-1 NA
CASSLRKRGWQETQYF TGTGCCAGCAGCCTCCGTAAGAGGGGGTGGCAAGAGACCCAGTACTTC many TRBJ2-5 TRBV11-2 NA
CSASKQGQQETQYF TGCAGTGCTTCTAAACAGGGCCAACAAGAGACCCAGTACTTC many TRBJ2-5 TRBV20-1 NA
CASSLIGQGSGNTIYF TGTGCCAGCAGTTTAATAGGACAGGGCTCTGGAAACACCATATATTTT many TRBJ1-3 TRBV27 TRBD1
CSAHLQGSNQPQHF TGCAGTGCCCATTTACAGGGTAGCAATCAGCCCCAGCATTTT many TRBJ1-5 TRBV20-1 NA